The 14 T cell receptor beta chains below come from one sample, sequenced in a study of cytomegalovirus exposure and HLA in healthy donors. The data were produced by immunoSEQ multiplex PCR, yet TCRdb's version contains in-frame clones alone and is incomplete. The sample includes 220,000 or so clones, 80% to 85% of them seen just once. Sequencing input: PBMCs. The receptor source for this set is a woman in her 30s in good health and CMV-seropositive.

The V call is TRBV7-9, the J call TRBJ1-3, with D uncertain. With 3 bases removed from V and 6 bases from J, the gap between germline ends came to 6 bases. This CDR3 spans 12 amino acids. Germline values: CDR1 SEHNR, CDR2 FQNEAQ (reference sequence). The CDR3 nucleotides read TGTGCCAGCAGCTTTGACCAAAACACCATATATTTT. The encoded protein is CASSFDQNTIYF.

This clone appeared once. This sequence joins TRBV5-1 and TRBJ2-1, with D perhaps matching TRBD2 (6 bases). Germline assignment: CDR1 SGHRS and CDR2 YFSETQ. V lost 1 base to trimming and J lost 6 bases, with 14 bases between them. This CDR3 is 15 amino acids long. The CDR3 spells CASSLRGSGSNEQFF. For the CDR3, the DNA is TGCGCCAGCAGCTTGCGGGGGTCAGGATCCAATGAGCAGTTCTTC.

V gene TRBV27 combines with J gene TRBJ1-2; possibly TRBD1 for D (6 bases). CDR1 is MNHEY and CDR2 is SMNVEV in the germline V gene (reference sequence). The CDR3 runs 14 residues. The V end lost 6 bases, the J end lost 4 bases, and 15 bases lay between the germline ends. CDR3 in amino acids: CASSPGGLGYGYTF. The DNA for the CDR3 is TGTGCCAGCAGCCCCGGGGGGCTCGGCTATGGCTACACCTTC.

The chain is built from TRBV14 and TRBJ2-4; unclear D gene. Germline values: CDR1 SGHDN, CDR2 FVKESK. The CDR3 runs 17 residues. V was pared by 0 bases and J by 0 bases, with 12 bases between. In nucleotides, the CDR3 is TGTGCCAGCAGCCAAGATCATAACTTTGGAGCCAAAAACATTCAGTACTTC. This codes for CASSQDHNFGAKNIQYF.

CDR3 sequence reads: CANRPREIEQFF. The CDR3 DNA reads TGTGCCAACAGGCCCCGGGAAATTGAGCAGTTCTTC. The chain couples TRBV28 to TRBJ2-1; D is perhaps TRBD1 or TRBD2 (5 bases each). Trimming removed 10 bases at V and 9 bases at J, with 16 bases between. CDR3 size: 12 residues. Germline values: CDR1 MDHEN, CDR2 SYDVKM.

The chain recombines TRBV5-1 with TRBJ2-1; D not resolved. V was clipped by 5 bases and J by 0 bases, with 6 bases between them. CDR3 size: 13 residues. Germline CDR1 is SGHRS and CDR2 is YFSETQ. The CDR3 sequence is CASRPTSYNEQFF. DNA for the CDR3: TGCGCCAGCAGGCCGACCTCCTACAATGAGCAGTTCTTC.

In regard to this clone: In the same sample, other DNA sequences code for this CDR3. The chain recombines TRBV27 with TRBJ2-7, with D perhaps assigned TRBD1 or TRBD2 (5 bases each). Germline V gene data show CDR1 as MNHEY and CDR2 as SMNVEV (reference sequence). Trimming took off 3 bases at V and 4 bases at J, with 10 bases between the two ends. The CDR3 runs 13 residues. The DNA of the CDR3 is TGTGCCAGCAGTTTGGGACCGGCGTACGAGCAGTACTTC. Residues: CASSLGPAYEQYF.

The CDR3 loop is CASSFGQLYGYTF. For the CDR3, the DNA is TGTGCCAGCAGCTTCGGACAGTTATATGGCTACACCTTC. The chain is built from TRBV11-2 and TRBJ1-2; tentatively, D is TRBD1 (6 bases). There are 13 residues in the CDR3. V shed 3 bases and J shed 5 bases, with 10 bases lying between them. Germline values: CDR1 SGHAT, CDR2 FQNNGV.

The chain joins TRBV4-1 to TRBJ1-2, with 10 bases lining up with TRBD1. The V gene end was trimmed by 5 bases and the J gene end by 2 bases; junction bases not matched to a gene: 5. CDR3 length: 15 residues. Per germline, CDR1 MGHRA and CDR2 YSYEKL. This chain's CDR3 is CASSNPGQGNYGYTF. Here the CDR3 DNA reads TGCGCCAGCAGCAATCCGGGACAGGGGAACTATGGCTACACCTTC.

The chain employs TRBV30 and TRBJ2-1, with D tentatively TRBD1 (6 bases). V lost 7 bases and J lost 7, with 20 bases in between. Germline V gene lookup returns CDR1 GTSNPN and CDR2 SVGIG (reference sequence). The CDR3 extends over 14 amino acids. The CDR3 reads CALESFEQGNEQFF. CDR3 nucleotide sequence: TGTGCCTTGGAAAGCTTTGAACAGGGAAATGAGCAGTTCTTC.

The chain is built from TRBV11-2 and TRBJ1-2; D not certain. The CDR3 has 14 residues. CDR1 and CDR2 from the germline V gene are SGHAT and FQNNGV. V was trimmed by 1 base and J by 8 bases, leaving 14 bases between them. The CDR3 protein is CASSLAVAVLGYTF. CDR3 in DNA: TGTGCCAGCAGCTTAGCTGTGGCGGTCCTGGGCTACACCTTC.

This chain joins TRBV6-1 and TRBJ1-2; possibly TRBD1 for D (5 bases). This CDR3 contains 16 residues. Germline V gene sequence: CDR1 MNHNS, CDR2 SASEGT. Deletions cut 2 bases from V and 3 bases from J, with 16 bases between. CDR3 amino acids: CASSEIAAGGDYGYTF. CDR3 sequence (DNA): TGTGCCAGCAGTGAAATCGCGGCGGGGGGGGACTATGGCTACACCTTC.

The V call is TRBV10-1, the J call TRBJ1-2, with 7 bases fitting TRBD1. V dropped 6 bases and J dropped 8; count of bases not matched to a gene: 6. Germline V gene data show CDR1 as WNHNN and CDR2 as SYGVQD (reference sequence). The CDR3 is 12 amino acids. As DNA, the CDR3 is TGCGCCAGCAGCTCGACAGGGAAGGGCTACACCTTC. Translated: CASSSTGKGYTF.

The V call is TRBV14, the J call TRBJ1-2, with TRBD1 as a possible D gene (6 bases). The CDR3 has 15 amino acids. Germline assignment: CDR1 SGHDN and CDR2 FVKESK. Trimming stripped 1 base from V and 4 bases from J, with 13 bases between. Here the CDR3 reads CASSQVRGVGYGYTF. In nucleotides, the CDR3 is TGTGCCAGCAGCCAAGTGAGGGGGGTCGGCTATGGCTACACCTTC.